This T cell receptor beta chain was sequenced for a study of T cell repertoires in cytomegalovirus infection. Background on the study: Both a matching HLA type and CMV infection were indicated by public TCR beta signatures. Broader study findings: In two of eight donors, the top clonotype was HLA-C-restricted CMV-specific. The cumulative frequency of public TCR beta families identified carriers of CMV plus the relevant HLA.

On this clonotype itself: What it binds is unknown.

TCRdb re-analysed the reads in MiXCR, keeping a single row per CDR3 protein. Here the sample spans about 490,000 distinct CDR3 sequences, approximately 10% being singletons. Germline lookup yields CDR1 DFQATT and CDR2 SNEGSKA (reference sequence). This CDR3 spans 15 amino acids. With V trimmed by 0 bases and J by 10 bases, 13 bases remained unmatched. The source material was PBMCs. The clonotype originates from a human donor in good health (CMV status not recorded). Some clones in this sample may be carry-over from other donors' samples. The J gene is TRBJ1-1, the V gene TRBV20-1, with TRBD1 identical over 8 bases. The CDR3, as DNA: TGCAGTGCTAGAGATCCGAGACAGGGGAGATCTACAGCTTTCTTT. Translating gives CSARDPRQGRSTAFF.